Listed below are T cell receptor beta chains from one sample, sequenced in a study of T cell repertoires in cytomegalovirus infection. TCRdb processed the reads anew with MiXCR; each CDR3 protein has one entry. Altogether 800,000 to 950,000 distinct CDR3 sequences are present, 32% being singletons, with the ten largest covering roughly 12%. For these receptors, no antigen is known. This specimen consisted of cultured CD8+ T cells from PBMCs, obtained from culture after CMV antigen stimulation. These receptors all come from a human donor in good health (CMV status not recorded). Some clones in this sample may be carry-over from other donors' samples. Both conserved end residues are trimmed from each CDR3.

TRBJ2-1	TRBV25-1	ASSEYSQAPSNEQF
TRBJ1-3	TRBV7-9	ASSDLGQPHLSGNTIY
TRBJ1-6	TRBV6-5	ASSYQGRVSPLH
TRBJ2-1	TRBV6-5	ASSLSTGGLDEQF
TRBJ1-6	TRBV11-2	ASSGQGVVLGSLH
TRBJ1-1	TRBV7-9	ASSLVGGLEAF
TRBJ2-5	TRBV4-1	ASSLPGPQETQY
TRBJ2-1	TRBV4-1	ASSHRGGTSYNEQF
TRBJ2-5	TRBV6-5	ASSYYGGSGTQY
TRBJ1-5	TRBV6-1	ASSEGPSGVQPQH
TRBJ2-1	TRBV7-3	ASSNGLVNEQF
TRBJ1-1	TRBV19	ASSKPTSTEAF
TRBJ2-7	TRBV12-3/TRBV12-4	ASSLRIMDGKYEQY
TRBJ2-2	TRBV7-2	ASSLEGGPRTGELF
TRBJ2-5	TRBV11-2	ASSSPGTDPRETQY
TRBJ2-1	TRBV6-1	ASSEEGTGVGNEQF
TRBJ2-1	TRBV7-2	ASSPLTSGVWEQF
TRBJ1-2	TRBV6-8	ASSYPGTLDGYT
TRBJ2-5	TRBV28	ASSFTFRDRASQETQY
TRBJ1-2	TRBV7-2	ASSRGQGEANYGYT
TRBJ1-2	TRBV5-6	ASSPQRTGHGYT
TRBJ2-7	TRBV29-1	SVEMDRNPYEQY
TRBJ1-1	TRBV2	ASEGVGGF
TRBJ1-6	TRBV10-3	AIRATGQNSPLH
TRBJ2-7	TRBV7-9	ASSPRDNPSYEQY
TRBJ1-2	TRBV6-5	ASSFSGYYGYT
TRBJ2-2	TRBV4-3	ASSQGGVPNTGELF
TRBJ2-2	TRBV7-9	ASRSGTGHTGELF
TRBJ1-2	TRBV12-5	ASGVGQGALGYGYT
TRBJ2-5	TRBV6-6	ASSKTGPTETQY
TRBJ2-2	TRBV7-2	ASSFWDGELF
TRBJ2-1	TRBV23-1	ASSQSGGGETPSSYNEQF
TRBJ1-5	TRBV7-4	ASSLGLGWENNQPQH
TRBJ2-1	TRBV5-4	ASNPTGANNEQF
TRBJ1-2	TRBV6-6	ASSGRDDQSNYGYT
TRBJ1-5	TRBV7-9	ASSRENQPQH
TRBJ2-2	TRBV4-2	ASSQDPPAGNTGELF
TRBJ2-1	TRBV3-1	ASSQDPGTGWGEQF
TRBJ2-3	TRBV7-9	ASSFIGFLTDTQY
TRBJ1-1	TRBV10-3	AISESGVNTEAI
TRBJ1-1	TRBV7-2	ASSLNRLTEAF
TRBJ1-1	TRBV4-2	ASSQDSSFHGRGTEAF
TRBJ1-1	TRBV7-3	ASSSYNIKNTEAF
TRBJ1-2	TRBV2	ASSADLLAMGYGYT
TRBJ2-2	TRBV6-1	ASSDLGAYTGELF
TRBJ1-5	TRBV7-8	ASSEGVGQPQH
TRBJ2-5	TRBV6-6	ASTDRGQETQY
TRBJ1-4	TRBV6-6	ASTARDSLNEKLF
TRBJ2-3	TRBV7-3	ASSPWTSSSTDTQY
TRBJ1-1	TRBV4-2	ASSAVEGSNTEAF
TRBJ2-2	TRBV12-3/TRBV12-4	ASSPFSISNTGELF